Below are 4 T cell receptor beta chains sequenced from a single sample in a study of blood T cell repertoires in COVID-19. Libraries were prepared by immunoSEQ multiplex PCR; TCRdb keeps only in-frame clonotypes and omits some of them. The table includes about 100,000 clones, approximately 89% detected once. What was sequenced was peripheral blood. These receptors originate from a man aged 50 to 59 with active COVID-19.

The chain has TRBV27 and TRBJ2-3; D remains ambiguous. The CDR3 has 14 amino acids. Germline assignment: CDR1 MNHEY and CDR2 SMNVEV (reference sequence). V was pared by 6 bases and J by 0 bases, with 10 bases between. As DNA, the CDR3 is TGTGCCAGCAGAGAGACACCCAGCACAGATACGCAGTATTTT. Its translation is CASRETPSTDTQYF.

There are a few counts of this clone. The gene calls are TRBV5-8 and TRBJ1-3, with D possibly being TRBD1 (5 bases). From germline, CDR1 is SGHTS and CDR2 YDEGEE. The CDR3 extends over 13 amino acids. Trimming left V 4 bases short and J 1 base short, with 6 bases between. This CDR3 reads CASSRGSGNTIYF. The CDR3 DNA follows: TGTGCCAGCAGCAGGGGTTCTGGAAACACCATATATTTT.

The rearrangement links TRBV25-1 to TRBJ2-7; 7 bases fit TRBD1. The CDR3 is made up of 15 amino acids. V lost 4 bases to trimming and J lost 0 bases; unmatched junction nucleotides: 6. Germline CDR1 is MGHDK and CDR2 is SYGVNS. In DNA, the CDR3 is TGTGCCAGCAGTGCGTTTAACAGGGGCTCCTACGAGCAGTACTTC. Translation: CASSAFNRGSYEQYF.

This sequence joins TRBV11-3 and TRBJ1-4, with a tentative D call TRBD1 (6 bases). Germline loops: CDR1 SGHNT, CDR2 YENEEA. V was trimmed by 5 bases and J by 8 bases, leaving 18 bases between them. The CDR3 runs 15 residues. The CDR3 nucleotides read TGTGCCAGCAGCCTAGGGGGGGGCGCAGGAGAAAAACTGTTTTTT. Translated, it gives CASSLGGGAGEKLFF.